The 22 T cell receptor beta chains presented below share a single source sample, sequenced in a study of cytomegalovirus exposure and HLA in healthy donors. Sequenced by immunoSEQ multiplex PCR; TCRdb stores in-frame clones only, minus some. Among roughly 230,000 clones listed, less than 95% were seen once. The sequenced material came from PBMCs. The receptors were gathered from a woman aged 25-40 years in good health and CMV-seronegative.

This chain connects TRBV7-2 to TRBJ2-5, with 8 nucleotides matching TRBD2. Germline CDR1 is SGHTA and CDR2 is FQGNSA. This CDR3 is 14 amino acids long. V lost 6 bases to trimming and J lost 4 bases; unmatched junction nucleotides: 7. As DNA, the CDR3 is TGTGCCAGCAGGGTAGCGGGAACTGTAGAGACCCAGTACTTC. Its translation: CASRVAGTVETQYF.

A word on this clone: Other DNA variants within this sample encode the same CDR3. This chain's CDR3 is CASSHTDTQYF. For the CDR3, the DNA is TGTGCCAGCAGCCACACAGATACGCAGTATTTT. This sequence joins TRBV27 and TRBJ2-3; D gene uncertain. The CDR3 contains 11 residues. The germline V gene has CDR1 MNHEY and CDR2 SMNVEV (reference sequence). Trimming took off 6 bases at V and 2 bases at J, with 3 bases between the two ends.

The chain couples TRBV5-1 to TRBJ2-1; possible D gene TRBD1, 6 bases. This CDR3 has 17 residues. V lost 0 bases and J lost 9, with 22 bases in between. Germline V gene data show CDR1 as SGHRS and CDR2 as YFSETQ. Here the CDR3 DNA reads TGCGCCAGCAGCTTGGGATTCGCCCCCGTAGAACAGGGTGAGCAGTTCTTC. The encoded protein is CASSLGFAPVEQGEQFF.

Comments on this clone: Additional DNA sequences in this sample encode the identical CDR3. The V and J genes are TRBV27 and TRBJ2-5; D not certain. CDR3 length: 11 residues. Germline-derived CDR1 and CDR2 are MNHEY and SMNVEV (reference sequence). V was trimmed by 7 bases and J by 5 bases, leaving 8 bases between them. The CDR3 DNA follows: TGTGCCAGCACATTAGGGGAGACCCAGTACTTC. It encodes CASTLGETQYF.

This chain links TRBV5-1 with TRBJ2-2; 13 positions agree with TRBD2. After removal of 0 bases from V and 5 bases from J, the junction contained 10 bases not matched to a gene. The CDR3 spans 19 residues. Germline V gene data show CDR1 as SGHRS and CDR2 as YFSETQ. This CDR3 is CASSLVGTSGIPRTGELFF. As DNA, the CDR3 is TGCGCCAGCAGCTTGGTTGGGACTAGCGGGATCCCACGTACCGGGGAGCTGTTTTTT.

This sequence joins TRBV7-8 and TRBJ1-2, with a weak D call TRBD1 (6 bases). The CDR3 loop spans 13 amino acids. The germline V gene has CDR1 SGHVS and CDR2 FQNEAQ. Trimming took 5 bases from V and 4 from J, leaving 11 bases between them. CDR3 amino acids: CASSPMTGYGYTF. For the CDR3, the DNA is TGTGCCAGCAGCCCAATGACAGGCTATGGCTACACCTTC.

The V gene is TRBV9, the J gene TRBJ2-2; no reliable D call. There are 13 residues in the CDR3. CDR1 is SGDLS, CDR2 YYNGEE, per germline. V lost 6 bases and J lost 3, with 9 bases in between. The CDR3 DNA reads TGTGCCAGCAAAGGGCCCCACACCGGGGAGCTGTTTTTT. This translates into CASKGPHTGELFF.

The chain joins TRBV6-4 to TRBJ2-1; 7 positions agree with TRBD1. Per germline, CDR1 MRHNA and CDR2 SNTAGT. The CDR3 covers 16 residues. J gave up 6 bases and V 5 bases, and 13 bases lay outside the gene matches. As DNA, the CDR3 is TGTGCCAGCAGTCCCGGAAAGGGGGCGAATTTCAATGAGCAGTTCTTC. This translates into CASSPGKGANFNEQFF.

This chain uses TRBV4-3 with TRBJ1-4; D not resolved. Trimming shortened V by 1 base and J by 8 bases, and 11 bases separated the two germline ends. Germline lookup yields CDR1 LGHNA and CDR2 YSLEER. The CDR3 contains 14 residues. CDR3: CASSQGEGMEKLFF. DNA of the CDR3: TGCGCCAGCAGCCAAGGAGAGGGAATGGAAAAACTGTTTTTT.

The genes are TRBV4-3 and TRBJ1-4, with 7 bases that match TRBD1. CDR3 size: 15 residues. CDR1 is LGHNA, CDR2 YSLEER, per germline. The V gene end was trimmed by 4 bases and the J gene end by 2 bases; junction bases not matched to a gene: 4. Written as DNA, the CDR3 is TGCGCCAGCAGCCCACAGGGGTCGACTAATGAAAAACTGTTTTTT. It translates to CASSPQGSTNEKLFF.

The chain recombines TRBV23-1 with TRBJ2-1; D remains ambiguous. TRBV23-1 is noted as an ORF with a role that remains uncertain. V was shortened by 2 bases and J by 0 bases, with 8 bases between the two germline ends. CDR3 size: 15 residues. CDR3 loop: CASSQLGFSYNEQFF. The CDR3, as DNA: TGCGCCAGCAGTCAACTGGGTTTCTCCTACAATGAGCAGTTCTTC.

In this sample, this clone turned up once. The CDR3 is CASSQTGGDEQYF. Here the CDR3 DNA reads TGTGCCAGCAGCCAGACAGGGGGCGACGAGCAGTACTTC. The V call is TRBV5-4, the J call TRBJ2-7, with TRBD1 matching over 10 bases. Germline lookup yields CDR1 SGHNT and CDR2 YYREEE (reference sequence). CDR3 size: 13 residues. Trimming at V came to 4 bases and at J to 5 bases, leaving 3 bases not matched to a gene.

The rearrangement links TRBV6-1 to TRBJ2-7; TRBD2 agrees at 8 bases. The trim removed 8 bases at V and 1 base at J, leaving 10 bases unmatched. The CDR3 consists of 15 residues. The germline CDR1 and CDR2 sequences are MNHNS and SASEGT. The CDR3 region is CASYTISGSSYEQYF. The CDR3 DNA is TGTGCCAGCTACACGATCAGCGGGAGTTCCTACGAGCAGTACTTC.

The chain has TRBV9 and TRBJ1-1; D is unclear. Germline V gene data show CDR1 as SGDLS and CDR2 as YYNGEE. Deletions cut 3 bases from V and 1 base from J, with 7 bases between. The CDR3 contains 13 residues. Written as DNA, the CDR3 is TGTGCCAGCAGCGGCACAGCGAACACTGAAGCTTTCTTT. Residues: CASSGTANTEAFF.

The V gene is TRBV11-2, the J gene TRBJ2-5, with TRBD1 identical over 8 bases. In germline, CDR1 is SGHAT, CDR2 FQNNGV. CDR3 size: 14 residues. The trim removed 2 bases at V and 5 bases at J, leaving 4 bases unmatched. Here the CDR3 DNA reads TGTGCCAGCAGCTTAACAGGGGGTGGGGAGACCCAGTACTTC. Protein sequence: CASSLTGGGETQYF.

This chain links TRBV15 with TRBJ1-4; D unresolved. In germline, CDR1 is LNHNV, CDR2 YYDKDF (reference sequence). The CDR3 runs 11 residues. Trimming removed 0 bases from V and 7 bases from J, with 0 bases in between. The CDR3 here is CATSRDEKLFF. The CDR3 DNA reads TGTGCCACCAGCAGAGATGAAAAACTGTTTTTT.

This chain connects TRBV4-1 to TRBJ1-4; D perhaps matches TRBD1 (5 bases). Trimming pared 0 bases from V and 6 bases from J, leaving 11 bases between. This CDR3 region has 15 residues. Germline V gene lookup returns CDR1 MGHRA and CDR2 YSYEKL. The CDR3 nucleotides read TGCGCCAGCAGCCAAGAGGGACTGCGGTATGAAAAACTGTTTTTT. Encoded protein: CASSQEGLRYEKLFF.

V and J are TRBV29-1 and TRBJ2-2, with D tentatively TRBD2 (6 bases). The CDR3 is 13 residues long. Trimming cost V 4 bases and J 10 bases, with 16 bases left between them. Germline V gives CDR1 SQVTM, CDR2 ANQGSEA. CDR3 bases: TGCAGCGTTGCCTCCGGGAGTAACGAGGAGCTGTTTTTT. Its translation is CSVASGSNEELFF.

This rearrangement joins TRBV28 to TRBJ2-7, with D perhaps matching TRBD1 (6 bases). Trimming cost V 3 bases and J 4 bases, with 13 bases left between them. The length of the CDR3 is 14 residues. The germline V gene encodes CDR1 MDHEN and CDR2 SYDVKM. CDR3: CASSLRQVVYEQYF. In DNA, the CDR3 is TGTGCCAGCAGTTTGCGACAGGTGGTGTACGAGCAGTACTTC.

The genes are TRBV4-3 and TRBJ2-7; D possibly corresponds to TRBD2 (6 bases). Germline CDR1 is LGHNA and CDR2 is YSLEER. This CDR3 has 14 residues. V was shortened by 5 bases and J by 7 bases, with 18 bases between the two germline ends. For the CDR3, the DNA is TGCGCCAGCAGCTATAATCCCGGGACTCAAGAGCAGTACTTC. Translated: CASSYNPGTQEQYF.

The chain employs TRBV18 and TRBJ2-7; D is ambiguous. Germline CDR1 KGHSH, CDR2 LQKENI. The length of the CDR3 is 13 residues. V dropped 3 bases and J dropped 1 base, with 7 bases sitting between them. The CDR3 region is CASSPSDSYEQYF. The CDR3 nucleotides read TGTGCCAGCTCACCCTCAGATTCCTACGAGCAGTACTTC.

In this sample, this clone turned up once. V and J are TRBV6-1 and TRBJ2-2; 8 nucleotides match TRBD1. The V gene's germline CDR1 is MNHNS and CDR2 SASEGT. This CDR3 region has 15 residues. With 5 bases clipped from V and 6 bases from J, the junction kept 8 bases outside the gene matches. The CDR3 region has the DNA TGTGCCAGCAGTCACCCGGGACAGGCCGCCGGGGAGCTGTTTTTT. It encodes CASSHPGQAAGELFF.